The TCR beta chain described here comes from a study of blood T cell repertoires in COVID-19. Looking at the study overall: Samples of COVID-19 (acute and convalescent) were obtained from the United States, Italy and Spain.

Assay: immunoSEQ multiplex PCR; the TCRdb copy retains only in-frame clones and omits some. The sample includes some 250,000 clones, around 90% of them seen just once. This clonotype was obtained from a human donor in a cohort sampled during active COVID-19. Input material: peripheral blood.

This CDR3 reads CASSLGGSQPQHF. In DNA form, the CDR3 reads TGTGCCAGCAGTTTAGGAGGTTCACAGCCCCAGCATTTT. The V call is TRBV12-3 or TRBV12-4, the J call TRBJ1-5; D ambiguous. The length of the CDR3 is 13 residues. Trimming stripped 1 base from V and 7 bases from J, with 8 bases between.